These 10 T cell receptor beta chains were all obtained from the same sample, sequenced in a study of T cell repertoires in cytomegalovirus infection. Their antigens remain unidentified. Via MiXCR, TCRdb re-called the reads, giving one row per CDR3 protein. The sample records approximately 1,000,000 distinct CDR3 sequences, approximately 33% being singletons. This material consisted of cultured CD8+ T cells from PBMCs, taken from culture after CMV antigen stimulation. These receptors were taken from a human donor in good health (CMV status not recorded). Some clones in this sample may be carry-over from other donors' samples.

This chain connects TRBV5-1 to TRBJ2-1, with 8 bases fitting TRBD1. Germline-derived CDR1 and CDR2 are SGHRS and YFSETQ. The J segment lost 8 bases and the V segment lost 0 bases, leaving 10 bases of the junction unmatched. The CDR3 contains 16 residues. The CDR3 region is CASSLAWRQGNHEQFF. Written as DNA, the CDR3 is TGCGCCAGCAGCTTGGCCTGGCGACAGGGGAATCATGAGCAGTTCTTC.

The DNA of the CDR3 is TGTGCCAGCAGTTTTAACCGAAACTACGAGCAGTACTTC. Protein: CASSFNRNYEQYF. The V and J genes are TRBV27 and TRBJ2-7, with D hard to call. In germline, CDR1 is MNHEY, CDR2 SMNVEV (reference sequence). V lost 3 bases, J lost 3 bases, and 9 bases lay in between. This CDR3 region has 13 residues.

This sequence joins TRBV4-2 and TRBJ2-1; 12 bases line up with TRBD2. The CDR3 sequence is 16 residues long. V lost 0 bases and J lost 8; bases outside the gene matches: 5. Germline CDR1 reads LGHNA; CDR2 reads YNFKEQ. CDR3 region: CASSQDGLAGMYEQFF. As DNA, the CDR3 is TGTGCCAGCAGCCAAGATGGACTAGCGGGGATGTATGAGCAGTTCTTC.

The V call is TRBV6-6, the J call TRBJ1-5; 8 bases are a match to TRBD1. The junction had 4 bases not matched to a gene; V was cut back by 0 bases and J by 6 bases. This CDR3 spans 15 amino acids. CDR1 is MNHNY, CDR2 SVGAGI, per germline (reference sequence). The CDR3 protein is CASSYSGRGPQPQHF. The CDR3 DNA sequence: TGTGCCAGCAGTTACTCGGGCAGGGGGCCTCAGCCCCAGCATTTT.

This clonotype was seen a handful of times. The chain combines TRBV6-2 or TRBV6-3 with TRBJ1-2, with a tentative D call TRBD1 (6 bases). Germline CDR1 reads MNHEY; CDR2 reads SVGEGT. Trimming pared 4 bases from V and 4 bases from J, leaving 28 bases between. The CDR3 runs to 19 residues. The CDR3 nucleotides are TGTGCCAGCAGTTGGGAAGAATTCGGGACATCTCGAAGGCCCTATGGCTACACCTTC. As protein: CASSWEEFGTSRRPYGYTF.

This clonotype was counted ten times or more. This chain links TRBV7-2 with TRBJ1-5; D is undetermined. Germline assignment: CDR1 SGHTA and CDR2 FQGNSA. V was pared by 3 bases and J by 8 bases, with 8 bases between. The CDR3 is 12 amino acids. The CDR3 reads CASSFGSEPQHF. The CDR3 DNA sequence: TGTGCCAGCAGCTTCGGTAGCGAGCCCCAGCATTTT.

CDR3 loop: CASSIDPGRGSGANVLTF. CDR3 bases: TGTGCCAGTAGTATAGATCCCGGCAGGGGCTCTGGGGCCAACGTCCTGACTTTC. The chain is built from TRBV19 and TRBJ2-6; a weak D match, TRBD1 (6 bases). This CDR3 is built from 18 residues. Germline V gives CDR1 LNHDA, CDR2 SQIVND (reference sequence). The V end was cut by 0 bases, the J end by 0 bases, with 12 bases between.

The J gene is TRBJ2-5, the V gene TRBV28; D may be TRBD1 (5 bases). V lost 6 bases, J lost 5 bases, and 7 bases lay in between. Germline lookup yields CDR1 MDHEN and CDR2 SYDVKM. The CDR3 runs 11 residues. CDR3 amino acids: CASRDTETQYF. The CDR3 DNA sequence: TGTGCCAGCAGGGACACCGAGACCCAGTACTTC.

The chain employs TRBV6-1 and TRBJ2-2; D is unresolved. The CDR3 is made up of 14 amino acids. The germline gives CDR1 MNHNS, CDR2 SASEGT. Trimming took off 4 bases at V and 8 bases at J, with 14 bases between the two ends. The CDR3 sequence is CASSGPPGPGELFF. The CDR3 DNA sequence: TGTGCCAGCAGTGGCCCCCCGGGTCCGGGGGAGCTGTTTTTT.

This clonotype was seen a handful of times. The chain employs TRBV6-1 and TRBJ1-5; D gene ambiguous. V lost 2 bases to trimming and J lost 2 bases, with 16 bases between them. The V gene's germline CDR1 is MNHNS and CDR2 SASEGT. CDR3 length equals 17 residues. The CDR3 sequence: CASSELFHFDGNQPQHF. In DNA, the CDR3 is TGTGCCAGCAGTGAACTTTTCCATTTTGATGGCAATCAGCCCCAGCATTTT.